Below, 21 T cell receptor beta chains from the same sample are listed, as sequenced in a study of radiation and T cells in renal cell carcinoma (TCRdb year 2020). The time point tag for this specimen amounts to: baseline pretreatment blood. The treatment or condition label corresponds to: 15 Gy SBRT to primary tumor, nephrectomy 4 weeks later. Libraries were built with the immunoSEQ multiplex PCR assay. Entries here come from immuneACCESS through TCRdb and include only in-frame sequences with V and J called. Some clones fail to appear in such tables; in the studies checked, an unresolved V gene covers under half of the shortfall, and the cause of the remainder is unknown. This sample lists some 100,000 clones; approximately 83% were detected once. Together, the top ten hold roughly 6.1% of the sample. This specimen was blood, taken from a patient whose treatment included radiotherapy and nephrectomy. The receptors here all came from a man in his sixties with renal cell carcinoma.

The genes are TRBV30 and TRBJ2-6; D gene unclear. Germline V gene sequence: CDR1 GTSNPN, CDR2 SVGIG (reference sequence). This CDR3 contains 15 residues. Trimming pared 2 bases from V and 0 bases from J, leaving 8 bases between. The CDR3 loop reads CAWSKPRSGANVLTF. The CDR3, as DNA: TGTGCCTGGAGTAAGCCGCGCTCTGGGGCCAACGTCCTGACTTTC.

Details on this clone: The same CDR3 is also encoded by other DNA sequences in this sample. The chain employs TRBV5-1 and TRBJ2-1; 14 nucleotides agree with TRBD2. This CDR3 region has 17 residues. Germline CDR1 and CDR2: SGHRS and YFSETQ. V lost 4 bases, J lost 7 bases, and 10 bases stayed unmatched. The CDR3 region has the DNA TGCGCCAGCAGCGATTCCGGGACTAGCGGGAGTAGAAATGAGCAGTTCTTC. It encodes CASSDSGTSGSRNEQFF.

The J gene is TRBJ2-1, the V gene TRBV11-2, with D tentatively TRBD1 (5 bases). CDR3 length equals 14 residues. Germline V gene data show CDR1 as SGHAT and CDR2 as FQNNGV. The V end was cut by 1 base, the J end by 3 bases, with 7 bases between. The CDR3 spells CASSLGQGYNEQFF. The CDR3 nucleotides read TGTGCCAGCAGCTTAGGGCAGGGCTACAATGAGCAGTTCTTC.

This clone appeared a few times. This chain connects TRBV10-2 to TRBJ1-1, with D unclear. Trimming removed 3 bases from V and 4 bases from J, with 12 bases in between. Germline lookup yields CDR1 WSHSY and CDR2 SAAADI. The CDR3 consists of 14 residues. The CDR3, as DNA: TGCGCCAGCAGTGAATACGGGGAGTCCACTGAAGCTTTCTTT. Translation: CASSEYGESTEAFF.

The count of this clone is one. The chain couples TRBV6-5 to TRBJ2-1; 10 bases fit TRBD2. Trimming at V came to 8 bases and at J to 5 bases, leaving 0 bases not matched to a gene. Germline lookup yields CDR1 MNHEY and CDR2 SVGAGI. The CDR3 totals 12 residues. As DNA, the CDR3 is TGTGCCAGCGGGACTAGCGACAATGAGCAGTTCTTC. It codes for CASGTSDNEQFF.

The V and J genes are TRBV10-2 and TRBJ1-2, with unresolved D. Trimming took off 2 bases at V and 3 bases at J, with 7 bases between the two ends. Looked up from germline, CDR1 is WSHSY and CDR2 is SAAADI. There are 13 residues in the CDR3. The CDR3 protein is CASSEAGYYGYTF. Here the CDR3 DNA reads TGCGCCAGCAGTGAGGCCGGGTACTATGGCTACACCTTC.

This chain connects TRBV19 to TRBJ1-1; 7 nucleotides match TRBD1. Per the germline V gene, CDR1 is LNHDA and CDR2 is SQIVND (reference sequence). The CDR3 loop spans 14 amino acids. The trim removed 6 bases at V and 1 base at J, leaving 5 bases unmatched. In nucleotides, the CDR3 is TGTGCCAGTAGCCTGCGACAGGGGAACACTGAAGCTTTCTTT. The encoded protein is CASSLRQGNTEAFF. Together with reference TRBV19 and TRBJ1-1, the CDR3 gives the full variable domain: DGGITQSPKYLFRKEGQNVTLSCEQNLNHDAMYWYRQDPGQGLRLIYYSQIVNDFQKGDIAEGYSVSREKKESFPLTVTSAQKNPTAFYLCASSLRQGNTEAFFGQGTRLTVV.

The genes are TRBV19 and TRBJ2-5, with D unresolved. Per germline, CDR1 LNHDA and CDR2 SQIVND (reference sequence). Trimming removed 3 bases at V and 1 base at J, with 6 bases between. The CDR3 is made up of 13 amino acids. The CDR3 loop is CASSMVPQETQYF. The CDR3 DNA follows: TGTGCCAGTAGTATGGTGCCCCAAGAGACCCAGTACTTC.

The rearrangement joins TRBV6-8 to TRBJ2-7; 13 bases map to TRBD2. This CDR3 has 15 amino acids. V trimming: 6 bases; J trimming: 3 bases; junction bases outside the gene matches: 5. Germline V gene lookup returns CDR1 MNHGY and CDR2 SAAAGT. Here the CDR3 DNA reads TGTGCCAGCAGCTTAGGACTAGCGGGGGACTACGAGCAGTACTTC. This translates into CASSLGLAGDYEQYF.

This chain links TRBV2 with TRBJ2-2; a weak D match, TRBD1 (5 bases). Germline V lookup: CDR1 SNHLY, CDR2 FYNNEI. V was cut by 5 bases and J by 1 base, with 14 bases left in between. This CDR3 comprises 16 residues. Written as DNA, the CDR3 is TGTGCCAGCAGTACGACAGCTTTACGGAACACCGGGGAGCTGTTTTTT. Encoded protein: CASSTTALRNTGELFF.

The J gene is TRBJ1-2, the V gene TRBV7-9; D possibly corresponds to TRBD1 (6 bases). The V and J ends lost 2 bases and 0 bases respectively, with 13 bases between them. The CDR3 has 16 amino acids. Germline values: CDR1 SEHNR, CDR2 FQNEAQ (reference sequence). CDR3 sequence: CASSLFSSGANYGYTF. CDR3 DNA: TGTGCCAGCAGCTTATTTAGCTCAGGGGCTAACTATGGCTACACCTTC. The full variable domain, rest sourced from reference TRBV7-9 and TRBJ1-2, is DTGVSQNPRHKITKRGQNVTFRCDPISEHNRLYWYRQTLGQGPEFLTYFQNEAQLEKSRLLSDRFSAERPKGSFSTLEIQRTEQGDSAMYLCASSLFSSGANYGYTFGSGTRLTVV.

The chain recombines TRBV25-1 with TRBJ2-7, with no clear D. From germline, CDR1 is MGHDK and CDR2 SYGVNS. CDR3 size: 14 residues. V lost 3 bases and J lost 0, with 9 bases in between. The CDR3 protein is CASSEGRPSYEQYF. CDR3 nucleotide sequence: TGTGCCAGCAGTGAGGGCAGACCCTCCTACGAGCAGTACTTC.

The V call is TRBV5-5, the J call TRBJ2-7; unclear D gene. Per the germline V gene, CDR1 is SGHKS and CDR2 is YYEKEE (reference sequence). Trimming shortened V by 4 bases and J by 0 bases, and 17 bases separated the two germline ends. This CDR3 region has 16 residues. CDR3 protein: CASSLGGALTSYEQYF. The CDR3 coding sequence is TGTGCCAGCAGCCTAGGCGGAGCACTAACCTCCTACGAGCAGTACTTC.

This clone was recorded once. The V and J genes are TRBV28 and TRBJ1-3, with D possibly being TRBD1 (5 bases). Per the germline V gene, CDR1 is MDHEN and CDR2 is SYDVKM. This CDR3 has 14 residues. The germline V and J ends were trimmed by 11 bases and 0 bases, with 14 bases remaining between them. The CDR3 is CAAYAGSSGNTIYF. The DNA for the CDR3 is TGTGCCGCCTACGCAGGGAGCTCTGGAAACACCATATATTTT.

This sequence joins TRBV7-2 and TRBJ2-7; D possibly corresponds to TRBD2 (5 bases). CDR1 and CDR2 (germline): SGHTA, FQGNSA. CDR3 size: 15 residues. V was cut by 2 bases and J by 5 bases, with 16 bases left in between. The CDR3 sequence is CASSLSSRGEDEQYF. CDR3 coding DNA: TGTGCCAGCAGCTTAAGTTCCCGGGGAGAAGACGAGCAGTACTTC. The whole variable domain, filled in from reference TRBV7-2 and TRBJ2-7, reads GAGVSQSPSNKVTEKGKDVELRCDPISGHTALYWYRQSLGQGLEFLIYFQGNSAPDKSGLPSDRFSAERTGGSVSTLTIQRTQQEDSAVYLCASSLSSRGEDEQYFGPGTRLTVT.

V is TRBV10-3 and J is TRBJ2-1; 12 bases are a match to TRBD2. The CDR3 is 16 amino acids. Germline V lookup: CDR1 ENHRY, CDR2 SYGVKD. With V trimmed by 10 bases and J by 4 bases, 11 bases remained unmatched. Here the CDR3 DNA reads TGTGCCAGCGCCCTAGCGGGAGGGCAGGGGTACAATGAGCAGTTCTTC. Translation: CASALAGGQGYNEQFF.

The chain has TRBV27 and TRBJ2-2; D gene uncertain. CDR1 and CDR2 (germline): MNHEY, SMNVEV (reference sequence). The CDR3 sequence is 14 residues long. Deletions cut 6 bases from V and 0 bases from J, with 8 bases between. This chain's CDR3 is CASSPFANTGELFF. The CDR3 DNA follows: TGTGCCAGCAGCCCGTTCGCGAACACCGGGGAGCTGTTTTTT.

The V gene is TRBV6-5, the J gene TRBJ2-2, with TRBD2 matching 8 bases. Germline V lookup: CDR1 MNHEY, CDR2 SVGAGI. This CDR3 has 14 amino acids. J was trimmed by 4 bases and V by 7 bases; bases with no gene match: 5. The CDR3 DNA reads TGTGCCAGCAAGCCAAGCGGGGGCACCGGGGAGCTGTTTTTT. Translating gives CASKPSGGTGELFF.

In the case of this clone: Other DNA sequences from this sample encode an identical CDR3 as well. The rearrangement links TRBV5-1 to TRBJ2-6; D is undetermined. The CDR3 loop spans 14 amino acids. V was cut by 0 bases and J by 4 bases, with 5 bases left in between. Germline assignment: CDR1 SGHRS and CDR2 YFSETQ. The CDR3 nucleotides read TGCGCCAGCAGCTTGGTCGCCGGGGCCAACGTCCTGACTTTC. Translation: CASSLVAGANVLTF.

The rearrangement uses TRBV9 and TRBJ2-1, with a weak D call TRBD2 (5 bases). Germline CDR1 and CDR2: SGDLS and YYNGEE. Trimming left V 0 bases short and J 9 bases short, with 16 bases between. The CDR3 has 15 residues. DNA of the CDR3: TGTGCCAGCAGCGTAGAAACTAGTCCCTATGGTGAGCAGTTCTTC. It codes for CASSVETSPYGEQFF.

This clone turned up a few times. The chain links TRBV7-8 to TRBJ2-1; 7 nucleotides line up with TRBD1. Germline values: CDR1 SGHVS, CDR2 FQNEAQ. V lost 6 bases and J lost 5; bases outside the gene matches: 7. The CDR3 runs to 14 residues. For the CDR3, the DNA is TGTGCCAGCAGGGGGATGAGGGGGCACAATGAGCAGTTCTTC. Its protein product is CASRGMRGHNEQFF.